The 21 T cell receptor beta chains reported below all come from one sample, sequenced in a study of type 1 and type 2 diabetes patients. Genomic DNA was the PCR template. Amplification of the beta chain CDR3 used 30 forward and 13 reverse multiplex primers. TCRdb processed the multiplex PCR reads anew with MiXCR; each CDR3 protein has one entry. Seen here are a few hundred thousand distinct CDR3 sequences, roughly 50% observed once, and the top ten hold roughly 15%. The specimen was peripheral blood mononuclear cells (PBMCs). The receptor set was obtained from a man aged 18 to 29 with type 2 diabetes.

The chain uses TRBV6-6 and TRBJ2-5; tentative D call: TRBD2 (5 bases). Gene TRBJ2-7 matches the end of the DNA better, so the J call may be wrong. CDR3 length: 15 residues. CDR1 is MNHNY and CDR2 is SVGAGI in the germline V gene (reference sequence). CDR3 nucleotide sequence: TGTGCCAGCAGTTACGGTTCGGGCAGCGGCTACGAGCAGTACTTC. It encodes CASSYGSGSGYEQYF.

The chain is built from TRBV7-7 and TRBJ2-1; D possibly corresponds to TRBD2 (6 bases). Germline V gene sequence: CDR1 SSHAT, CDR2 FNYEAQ (reference sequence). This CDR3 is 15 amino acids long. The V end was cut by 6 bases, the J end by 4 bases, with 16 bases between. The CDR3 sequence is CASSEAQSGYNEQFF. The CDR3 bases are TGTGCCAGCAGTGAAGCGCAAAGCGGGTACAATGAGCAGTTCTTC.

This clonotype was seen more than once but under ten times. The chain links TRBV9 to TRBJ2-2, with D possibly matching TRBD2 (6 bases). The CDR3 runs to 16 residues. Germline V CDR1 and CDR2: SGDLS, YYNGEE. With 4 bases removed from V and 2 bases from J, the gap between germline ends came to 15 bases. CDR3 nucleotides: TGTGCCAGCAGCTTGGGGACTCCAGCTAACACCGGGGAGCTGTTTTTT. It yields the protein CASSLGTPANTGELFF. The full variable domain, completed using reference TRBV9 and TRBJ2-2, is DSGVTQTPKHLITATGQRVTLRCSPRSGDLSVYWYQQSLDQGLQFLIQYYNGEERAKGNILERFSAQQFPDLHSELNLSSLELGDSALYFCASSLGTPANTGELFFGEGSRLTVL.

This sequence joins TRBV5-1 and TRBJ1-1; TRBD1 aligns across 8 bases. Germline V CDR1 and CDR2: SGHRS, YFSETQ. V dropped 4 bases and J dropped 7; count of bases not matched to a gene: 3. This CDR3 has 12 residues. This CDR3 is CASSTGQGEAFF. Here the CDR3 DNA reads TGCGCCAGCAGCACCGGACAGGGTGAAGCTTTCTTT.

CDR3 loop: CASGLVQGLNDTGELFF. Here the CDR3 DNA reads TGTGCTAGTGGTTTGGTACAGGGGCTGAACGACACCGGGGAGCTGTTTTTT. J is TRBJ2-2 and V is TRBV12-5, with 7 bases aligning to TRBD1. The junction had 7 bases not matched to a gene; V was cut back by 0 bases and J by 3 bases. This CDR3 has 17 residues. CDR1 and CDR2 from the germline V gene are LGHNT and FRNRAP.

This clonotype was counted a few times. This chain joins TRBV28 and TRBJ2-1; perhaps TRBD1 as D (5 bases). The germline V and J ends were trimmed by 7 bases and 3 bases, with 13 bases remaining between them. Germline CDR1 is MDHEN and CDR2 is SYDVKM. The CDR3 covers 14 residues. Written as DNA, the CDR3 is TGTGCCAGCAAACAGGACGCAAGCTACAATGAGCAGTTCTTC. It specifies CASKQDASYNEQFF.

The chain employs TRBV6-5 and TRBJ2-7, with 7 nucleotides matching TRBD1. V shed 5 bases and J 1 base; nucleotides not matched to a gene: 8. This CDR3 spans 15 amino acids. Germline values: CDR1 MNHEY, CDR2 SVGAGI. In nucleotides, the CDR3 is TGTGCCAGCAGTGACCAGGGACAGCTTTCCTACGAGCAGTACTTC. It codes for CASSDQGQLSYEQYF.

The chain uses TRBV30 and TRBJ1-4; tentative D call: TRBD1 (6 bases). Between the trimmed V and J ends, which lost 1 base and 8 bases, there was a span of 14 bases. Germline V CDR1 and CDR2: GTSNPN, SVGIG (reference sequence). The CDR3 is 14 amino acids. CDR3 nucleotide sequence: TGTGCCTGGAGTGAACACAGGGTCACCGAAAAACTGTTTTTT. Its protein product is CAWSEHRVTEKLFF.

This clonotype was found a few times. This rearrangement joins TRBV7-8 to TRBJ1-6, with D possibly TRBD1 on 6 matching bases. The V and J ends lost 5 bases and 7 bases respectively, with 15 bases between them. This CDR3 contains 15 residues. CDR1 is SGHVS and CDR2 is FQNEAQ in the germline V gene. This CDR3 is CASSRGHGTNSPLHF. The CDR3 nucleotides read TGTGCCAGCAGCAGGGGACACGGGACGAATTCACCCCTCCACTTT.

This clonotype was seen only a few times. This rearrangement joins TRBV4-2 to TRBJ2-7; D unresolved. The V end was cut by 4 bases, the J end by 5 bases, with 9 bases between. The germline CDR1 and CDR2 sequences are LGHNA and YNFKEQ. This CDR3 spans 12 amino acids. CDR3 residues: CASSRESDEQYF. In nucleotides, the CDR3 is TGTGCCAGCAGCCGAGAAAGCGACGAGCAGTACTTC.

This clonotype occurred a few times. The gene calls are TRBV7-2 and TRBJ2-1; TRBD1 aligns across 9 bases. The germline CDR1 and CDR2 sequences are SGHTA and FQGNSA. Trimming took 5 bases from V and 1 from J; bases not matched to a gene: 3. The CDR3 sequence is 15 residues long. As DNA, the CDR3 is TGTGCCAGCAGCAGACAGGGGGGGTCCTACAATGAGCAGTTCTTC. Protein product: CASSRQGGSYNEQFF.

This clonotype was counted a few times. V usage is TRBV7-6 and J usage is TRBJ2-5, with D perhaps matching TRBD2 (6 bases). This CDR3 has 14 amino acids. The V gene lost 5 bases and the J gene lost 4 bases, with 14 bases spanning the gap. Germline V CDR1 and CDR2: SGHVS, FNYEAQ. CDR3 residues: CASSIRLGGETQYF. Written as DNA, the CDR3 is TGTGCCAGCAGCATTCGACTGGGGGGAGAGACCCAGTACTTC.

This rearrangement joins TRBV19 to TRBJ2-3; the match to TRBD2 covers 7 bases. Per the germline V gene, CDR1 is LNHDA and CDR2 is SQIVND (reference sequence). Germline trimming cut 3 bases from V and 7 bases from J; bases unmatched to any gene: 10. The CDR3 has 15 residues. The CDR3 is CASSIEAGVLNTQYF. The CDR3 DNA sequence: TGTGCCAGTAGTATTGAGGCGGGGGTCCTGAATACGCAGTATTTT.

This clonotype was found a few times. The V call is TRBV27, the J call TRBJ1-6, with a possible D match to TRBD1 (5 bases). Germline V gene sequence: CDR1 MNHEY, CDR2 SMNVEV (reference sequence). The CDR3 has 14 amino acids. Trimming removed 3 bases at V and 7 bases at J, with 10 bases between. This CDR3 is CASSFGASNSPLHF. The CDR3 nucleotides are TGTGCCAGCAGTTTTGGGGCGTCGAATTCACCCCTCCACTTT.

The chain couples TRBV5-1 to TRBJ1-5; D is unclear. The CDR3 totals 15 residues. The germline V and J ends were trimmed by 0 bases and 4 bases, with 11 bases remaining between them. Germline V gene data show CDR1 as SGHRS and CDR2 as YFSETQ. The DNA for the CDR3 is TGCGCCAGCAGCTTGGCCGGATCCACTAATCAGCCCCAGCATTTT. Protein sequence: CASSLAGSTNQPQHF.

This clonotype was seen just once. The chain combines TRBV6-1 with TRBJ2-3; D gene unclear. The CDR3 extends over 11 amino acids. Germline V gene sequence: CDR1 MNHNS, CDR2 SASEGT. The V end lost 6 bases, the J end lost 4 bases, and 5 bases lay between the germline ends. The CDR3 bases are TGTGCCAGCAGCACCCCAGATACGCAGTATTTT. This codes for CASSTPDTQYF.

The chain employs TRBV19 and TRBJ1-4; TRBD1 might be the D (6 bases). V dropped 7 bases and J dropped 8 bases, with 14 bases sitting between them. The CDR3 has 13 residues. CDR1 and CDR2 from the germline V gene are LNHDA and SQIVND (reference sequence). The CDR3 DNA is TGTGCCAGTACCGTAACCGGGACAGAAAAACTGTTTTTT. This codes for CASTVTGTEKLFF.

Only a few counts were recorded for this clonotype. The V gene is TRBV5-1, the J gene TRBJ2-1; unclear D gene. CDR3 length: 16 residues. V lost 4 bases, J lost 3 bases, and 17 bases lay in between. CDR1 and CDR2 (germline): SGHRS, YFSETQ. In DNA form, the CDR3 reads TGCGCCAGCAGCCCGTCGGACCTCGGTCTCTACAATGAGCAGTTCTTC. Protein product: CASSPSDLGLYNEQFF.

The table lists this clonotype with a few counts. This chain joins TRBV28 and TRBJ1-2; 9 bases agree with TRBD1. Germline V lookup: CDR1 MDHEN, CDR2 SYDVKM. The CDR3 is made up of 17 amino acids. Trimming removed 4 bases from V and 0 bases from J; junction bases left unmatched: 9. CDR3 sequence: CASSSSMGQGSNYGYTF. CDR3 in DNA: TGTGCCAGCAGTTCCTCTATGGGACAGGGATCTAACTATGGCTACACCTTC.

A few counts support this clonotype. The chain is built from TRBV20-1 and TRBJ1-2, with D hard to call. The CDR3 is made up of 10 amino acids. The germline V gene encodes CDR1 DFQATT and CDR2 SNEGSKA (reference sequence). The germline V and J ends were trimmed by 3 bases and 8 bases, with 7 bases remaining between them. The CDR3 protein is CSASGVGYTF. DNA for the CDR3: TGCAGTGCTAGTGGGGTCGGCTACACCTTC.

V is TRBV19 and J is TRBJ2-7; D perhaps matches TRBD1 (6 bases). Trimming removed 6 bases at V and 0 bases at J, with 15 bases between. CDR1 LNHDA and CDR2 SQIVND come from the germline V gene (reference sequence). The CDR3 consists of 15 residues. CDR3 sequence: CASRPGHLASYEQYF. The CDR3 DNA sequence: TGTGCCAGTAGACCGGGACACCTGGCCTCCTACGAGCAGTACTTC.